The subject of this entry is one T cell receptor beta chain. Its antigen remains unidentified. The assay was immunoSEQ multiplex PCR, and TCRdb's table has in-frame clones only and misses some. This sample carries some 50,000 clones, approximately 86% of them seen once, and the ten largest clones take 16%. This CDR3 has 17 residues. CDR1 is SEHNR and CDR2 is FQNEAQ in the germline V gene (reference sequence). The germline V and J ends were trimmed by 10 bases and 7 bases, with 28 bases remaining between them. The source of the sample is a study of T cells in localized non-small cell lung cancer. Study-wide findings and caveats: Median around 56 top-100 tumor clones were shared with paired adjacent lung. Longer overall survival was linked to higher blood T cell density. Because only a single region of the tumor was sequenced, heterogeneity remains possible. Clonality peaked in uninvolved adjacent lung rather than tumor.

The gene calls are TRBV7-9 and TRBJ1-4; D possibly corresponds to TRBD1 (6 bases). The specimen was PBMCs, collected before any cancer treatment. The sequence was obtained from a female donor with stage II lung adenocarcinoma. CDR3 nucleotides: TGTGCCACCCCGAGGCCACAAGATCAGGGGAGGGGTGAAAAACTGTTTTTT. Residues: CATPRPQDQGRGEKLFF.